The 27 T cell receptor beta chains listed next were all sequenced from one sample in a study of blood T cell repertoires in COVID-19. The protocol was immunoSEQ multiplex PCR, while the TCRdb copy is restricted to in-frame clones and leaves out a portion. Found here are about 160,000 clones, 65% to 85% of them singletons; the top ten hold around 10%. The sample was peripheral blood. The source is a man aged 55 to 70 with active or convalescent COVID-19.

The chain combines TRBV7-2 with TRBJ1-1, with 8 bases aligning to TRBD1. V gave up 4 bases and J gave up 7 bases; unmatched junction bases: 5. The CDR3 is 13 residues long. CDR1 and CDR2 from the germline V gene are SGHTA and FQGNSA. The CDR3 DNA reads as TGTGCCAGCAGCTCACGGACAGGGCGTGAAGCTTTCTTT. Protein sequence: CASSSRTGREAFF.

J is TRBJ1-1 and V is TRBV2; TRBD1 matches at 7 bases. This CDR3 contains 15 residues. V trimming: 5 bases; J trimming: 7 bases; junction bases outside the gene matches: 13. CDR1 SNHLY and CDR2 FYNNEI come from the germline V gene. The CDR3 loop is CASSMASSRGVEAFF. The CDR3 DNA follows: TGTGCCAGCAGTATGGCCAGTTCCAGGGGGGTTGAAGCTTTCTTT. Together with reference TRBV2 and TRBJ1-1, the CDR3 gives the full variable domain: EPEVTQTPSHQVTQMGQEVILRCVPISNHLYFYWYRQILGQKVEFLVSFYNNEISEKSEIFDDQFSVERPDGSNFTLKIRSTKLEDSAMYFCASSMASSRGVEAFFGQGTRLTVV.

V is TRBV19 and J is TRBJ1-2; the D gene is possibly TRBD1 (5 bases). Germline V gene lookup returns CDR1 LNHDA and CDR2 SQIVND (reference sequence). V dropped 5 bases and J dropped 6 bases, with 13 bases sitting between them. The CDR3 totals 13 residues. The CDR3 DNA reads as TGTGCCAGTAGTCTGGGGCCGCTAAATGGCTACACCTTC. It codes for CASSLGPLNGYTF.

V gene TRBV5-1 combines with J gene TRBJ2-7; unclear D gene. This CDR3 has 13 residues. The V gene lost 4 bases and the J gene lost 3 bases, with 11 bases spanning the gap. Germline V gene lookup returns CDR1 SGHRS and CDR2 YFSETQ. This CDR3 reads CASSPRPSYEQYF. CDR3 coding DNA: TGCGCCAGCAGCCCGAGGCCAAGCTACGAGCAGTACTTC.

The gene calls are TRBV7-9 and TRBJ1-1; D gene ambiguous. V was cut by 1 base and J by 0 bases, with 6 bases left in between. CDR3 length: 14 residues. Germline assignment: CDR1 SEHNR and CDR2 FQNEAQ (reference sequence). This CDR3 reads CASSLDGLNTEAFF. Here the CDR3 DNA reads TGTGCCAGCAGCTTAGATGGCCTGAACACTGAAGCTTTCTTT.

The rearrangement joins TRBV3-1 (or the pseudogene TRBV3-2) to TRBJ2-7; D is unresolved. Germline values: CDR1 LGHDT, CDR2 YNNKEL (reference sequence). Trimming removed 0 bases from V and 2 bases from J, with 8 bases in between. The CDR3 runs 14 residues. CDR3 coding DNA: TGTGCCAGCAGCCAAGATCCCTTAGCCTACGAGCAGTACTTC. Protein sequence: CASSQDPLAYEQYF.

The CDR3 spells CASISRGWTGVTGELFF. DNA for the CDR3: TGTGCCAGCATCTCTAGAGGTTGGACAGGGGTTACCGGGGAGCTGTTTTTT. The chain uses TRBV11-2 and TRBJ2-2; 9 positions agree with TRBD1. Germline CDR1 and CDR2: SGHAT and FQNNGV. The ends lost 7 bases at V and 5 bases at J; junction bases unmatched: 14. There are 17 residues in the CDR3. Based on the CDR3 plus reference TRBV11-2 and TRBJ2-2, the full variable domain is EAGVAQSPRYKIIEKRQSVAFWCNPISGHATLYWYQQILGQGPKLLIQFQNNGVVDDSQLPKDRFSAERLKGVDSTLKIQPAKLEDSAVYLCASISRGWTGVTGELFFGEGSRLTVL.

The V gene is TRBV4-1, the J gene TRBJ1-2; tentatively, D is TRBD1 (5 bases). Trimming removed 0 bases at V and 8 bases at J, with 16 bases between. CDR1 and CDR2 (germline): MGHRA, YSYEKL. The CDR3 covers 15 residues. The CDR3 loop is CASSQDLGRAGGYTF. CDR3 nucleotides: TGCGCCAGCAGCCAAGATTTGGGCAGGGCTGGGGGCTACACCTTC.

Here the CDR3 reads CASSRGQGGTGELFF. Written as DNA, the CDR3 is TGTGCCAGTAGTAGGGGACAAGGCGGGACCGGGGAGCTGTTTTTT. The V and J genes are TRBV19 and TRBJ2-2, with a possible D match to TRBD1 (6 bases). Germline V gene data show CDR1 as LNHDA and CDR2 as SQIVND (reference sequence). This CDR3 contains 15 residues. V dropped 4 bases and J dropped 5 bases, with 14 bases sitting between them.

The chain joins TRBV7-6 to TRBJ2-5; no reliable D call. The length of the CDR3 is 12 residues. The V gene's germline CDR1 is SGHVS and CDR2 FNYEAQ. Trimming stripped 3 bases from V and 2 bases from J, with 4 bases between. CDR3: CASSFSQETQYF. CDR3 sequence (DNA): TGTGCCAGCAGCTTTTCGCAAGAGACCCAGTACTTC. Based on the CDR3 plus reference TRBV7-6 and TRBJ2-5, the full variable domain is GAGVSQSPRYKVTKRGQDVALRCDPISGHVSLYWYRQALGQGPEFLTYFNYEAQQDKSGLPNDRFSAERPEGSISTLTIQRTEQRDSAMYRCASSFSQETQYFGPGTRLLVL.

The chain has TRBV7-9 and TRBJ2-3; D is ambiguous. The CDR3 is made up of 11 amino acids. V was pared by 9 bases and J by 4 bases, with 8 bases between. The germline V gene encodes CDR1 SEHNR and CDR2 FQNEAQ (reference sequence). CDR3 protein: CASNTADTQYF. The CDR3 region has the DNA TGTGCCAGTAATACAGCAGATACGCAGTATTTT.

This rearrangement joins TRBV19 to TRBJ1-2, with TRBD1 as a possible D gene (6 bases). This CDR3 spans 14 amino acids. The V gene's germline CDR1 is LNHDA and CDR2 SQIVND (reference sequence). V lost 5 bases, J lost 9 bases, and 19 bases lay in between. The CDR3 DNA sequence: TGTGCCAGTAGTCCGTCCTCGACAGGTTGGAGCTACACCTTC. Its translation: CASSPSSTGWSYTF. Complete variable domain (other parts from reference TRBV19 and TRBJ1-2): DGGITQSPKYLFRKEGQNVTLSCEQNLNHDAMYWYRQDPGQGLRLIYYSQIVNDFQKGDIAEGYSVSREKKESFPLTVTSAQKNPTAFYLCASSPSSTGWSYTFGSGTRLTVV.

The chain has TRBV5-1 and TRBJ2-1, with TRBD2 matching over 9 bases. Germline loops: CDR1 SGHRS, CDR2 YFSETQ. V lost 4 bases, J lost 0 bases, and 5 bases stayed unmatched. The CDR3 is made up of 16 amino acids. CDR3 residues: CASSMRLADSYNEQFF. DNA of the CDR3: TGCGCCAGCAGCATGAGACTAGCGGACTCCTACAATGAGCAGTTCTTC.

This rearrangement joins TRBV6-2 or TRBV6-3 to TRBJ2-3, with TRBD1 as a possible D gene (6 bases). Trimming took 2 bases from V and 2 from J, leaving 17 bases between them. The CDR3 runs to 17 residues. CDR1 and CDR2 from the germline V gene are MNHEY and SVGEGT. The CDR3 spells CASSYTTGKTHTDTQYF. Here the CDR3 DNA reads TGTGCCAGCAGTTACACAACAGGGAAGACTCACACAGATACGCAGTATTTT.

The CDR3 bases are TGTGCCAGCAGTTTAGCTAGCGGGAGTTCCTACGAGCAGTACTTC. It translates to CASSLASGSSYEQYF. The chain links TRBV28 to TRBJ2-7, with 10 bases aligning to TRBD2. V lost 2 bases to trimming and J lost 1 base; unmatched junction nucleotides: 2. Germline V gene sequence: CDR1 MDHEN, CDR2 SYDVKM. The CDR3 is 15 amino acids.

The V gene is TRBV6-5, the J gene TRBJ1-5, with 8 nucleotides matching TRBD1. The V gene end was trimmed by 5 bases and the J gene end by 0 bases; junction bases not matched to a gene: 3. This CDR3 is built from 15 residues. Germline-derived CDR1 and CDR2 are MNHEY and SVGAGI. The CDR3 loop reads CASSKQGDSNQPQHF. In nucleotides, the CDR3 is TGTGCCAGCAGTAAACAGGGGGATAGCAATCAGCCCCAGCATTTT.

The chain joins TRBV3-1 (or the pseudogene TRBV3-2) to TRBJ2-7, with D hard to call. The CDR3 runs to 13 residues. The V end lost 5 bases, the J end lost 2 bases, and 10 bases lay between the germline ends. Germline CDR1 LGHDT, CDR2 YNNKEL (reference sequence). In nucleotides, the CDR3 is TGTGCCAGCAGCGTTCGCGCGGCCTACGAGCAGTACTTC. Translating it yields CASSVRAAYEQYF.

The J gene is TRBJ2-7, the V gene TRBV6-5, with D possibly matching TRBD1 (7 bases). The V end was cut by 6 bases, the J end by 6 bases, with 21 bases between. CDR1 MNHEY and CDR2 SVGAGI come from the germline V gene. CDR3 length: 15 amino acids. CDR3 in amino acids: CASRPPTGRTGEQYF. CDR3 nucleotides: TGTGCCAGCAGACCCCCGACAGGGAGGACAGGCGAGCAGTACTTC.

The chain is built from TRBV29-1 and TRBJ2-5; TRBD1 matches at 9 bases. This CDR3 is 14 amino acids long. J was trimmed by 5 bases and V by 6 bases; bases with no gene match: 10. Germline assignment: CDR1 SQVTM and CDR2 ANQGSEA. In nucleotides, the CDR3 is TGCAGCGTCGGACAGGGGATAGGTTGGGAGACCCAGTACTTC. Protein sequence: CSVGQGIGWETQYF.

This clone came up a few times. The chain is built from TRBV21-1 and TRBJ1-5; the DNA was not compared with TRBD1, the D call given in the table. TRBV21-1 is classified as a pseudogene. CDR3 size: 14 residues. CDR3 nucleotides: TGTGCCAGCAGCACTTTACAGGGGCGGCAGCCCCAGCATTTT. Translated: CASSTLQGRQPQHF.

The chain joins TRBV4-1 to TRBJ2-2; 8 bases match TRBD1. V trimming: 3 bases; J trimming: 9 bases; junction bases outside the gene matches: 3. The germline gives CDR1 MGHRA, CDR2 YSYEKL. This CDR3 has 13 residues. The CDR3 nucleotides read TGCGCCAGCAGCCAGGACAGGGTTCGGGAGCTGTTTTTT. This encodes CASSQDRVRELFF.

The CDR3 region has the DNA TGTGCCACCAGCAGAGAGGGCGGGGGACCGGATACGCAGTATTTT. Amino acid sequence: CATSREGGGPDTQYF. This rearrangement joins TRBV15 to TRBJ2-3; 7 bases are shared with TRBD2. The trim removed 0 bases at V and 6 bases at J, leaving 6 bases unmatched. The CDR3 contains 15 residues. Germline V gene lookup returns CDR1 LNHNV and CDR2 YYDKDF (reference sequence).

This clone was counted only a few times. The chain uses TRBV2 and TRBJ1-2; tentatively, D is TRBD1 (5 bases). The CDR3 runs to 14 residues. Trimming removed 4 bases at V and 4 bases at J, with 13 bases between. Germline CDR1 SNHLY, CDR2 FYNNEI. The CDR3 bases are TGTGCCAGCAGTGGCGGAGGGGCTATCTATGGCTACACCTTC. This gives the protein CASSGGGAIYGYTF.

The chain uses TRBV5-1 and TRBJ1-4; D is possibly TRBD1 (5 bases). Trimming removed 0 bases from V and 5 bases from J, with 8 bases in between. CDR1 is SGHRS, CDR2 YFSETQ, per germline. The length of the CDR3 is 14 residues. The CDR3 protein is CASSLAGANEKLFF. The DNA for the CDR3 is TGCGCCAGCAGCTTGGCTGGGGCGAATGAAAAACTGTTTTTT.

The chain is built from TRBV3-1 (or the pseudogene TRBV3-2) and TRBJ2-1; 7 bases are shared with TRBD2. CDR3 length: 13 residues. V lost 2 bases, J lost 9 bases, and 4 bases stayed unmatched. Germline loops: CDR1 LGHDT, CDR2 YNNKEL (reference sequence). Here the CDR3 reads CASSQTGGGEQFF. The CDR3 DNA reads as TGTGCCAGCAGCCAAACGGGAGGTGGTGAGCAGTTCTTC.

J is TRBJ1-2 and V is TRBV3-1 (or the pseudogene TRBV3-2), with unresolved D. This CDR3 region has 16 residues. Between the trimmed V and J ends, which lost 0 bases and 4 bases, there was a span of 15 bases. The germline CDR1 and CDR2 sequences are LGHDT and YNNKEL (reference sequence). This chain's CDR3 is CASSQELTSGFYGYTF. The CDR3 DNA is TGTGCCAGCAGCCAAGAGTTGACGAGCGGCTTCTATGGCTACACCTTC.

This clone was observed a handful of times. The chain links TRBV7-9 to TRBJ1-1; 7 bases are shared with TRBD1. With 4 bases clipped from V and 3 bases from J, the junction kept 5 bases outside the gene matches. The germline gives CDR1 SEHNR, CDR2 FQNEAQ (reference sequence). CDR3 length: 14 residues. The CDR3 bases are TGTGCCAGCAGCTCCGGGACAGACTACACTGAAGCTTTCTTT. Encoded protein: CASSSGTDYTEAFF.